The clone carrying this T cell receptor (beta chain) has more than one count but fewer than ten. The data belong to a study of blood T cells in healthy people across ages. This CDR3 is built from 20 residues. CDR1 is SGHTA, CDR2 FQGNSA, per germline. V lost 5 bases and J 4 bases, leaving 32 bases between the germline ends. A second PCR, run for roughly 7 to 11 cycles, used a sample-barcoded 5' primer plus a J-beta primer mix. TCRdb itself ran the 5' RACE reads through MiXCR, one entry per CDR3 protein. The data show some 710,000 distinct CDR3 sequences, around 45% seen once. Material: blood. This sequence originates from a man at least 80 years old in good health. This rearrangement joins TRBV7-2 to TRBJ1-2; D is unclear. The CDR3 region has the DNA TGTGCCAGCAGCACCCCTTCCGACCTCCTAGGTCGGGGAGATCGCTATGGCTACACCTTC. Amino acid sequence: CASSTPSDLLGRGDRYGYTF. The full variable domain, its missing parts supplied by reference TRBV7-2 and TRBJ1-2, is GAGVSQSPSNKVTEKGKDVELRCDPISGHTALYWYRQSLGQGLEFLIYFQGNSAPDKSGLPSDRFSAERTGGSVSTLTIQRTQQEDSAVYLCASSTPSDLLGRGDRYGYTFGSGTRLTVV.